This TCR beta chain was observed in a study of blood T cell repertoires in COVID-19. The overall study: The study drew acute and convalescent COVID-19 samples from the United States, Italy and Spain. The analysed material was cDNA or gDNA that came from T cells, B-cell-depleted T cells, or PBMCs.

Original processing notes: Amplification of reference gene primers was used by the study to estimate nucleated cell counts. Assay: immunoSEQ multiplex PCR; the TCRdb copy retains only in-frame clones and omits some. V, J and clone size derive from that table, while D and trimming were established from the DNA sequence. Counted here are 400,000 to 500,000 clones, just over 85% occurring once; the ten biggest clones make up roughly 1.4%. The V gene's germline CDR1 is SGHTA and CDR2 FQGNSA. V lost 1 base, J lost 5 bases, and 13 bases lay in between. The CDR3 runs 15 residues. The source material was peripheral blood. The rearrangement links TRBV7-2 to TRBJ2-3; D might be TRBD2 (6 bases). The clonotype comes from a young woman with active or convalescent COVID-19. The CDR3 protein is CASSLVTGVVDTQYF. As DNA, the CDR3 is TGTGCCAGCAGCTTAGTGACGGGAGTGGTAGATACGCAGTATTTT.